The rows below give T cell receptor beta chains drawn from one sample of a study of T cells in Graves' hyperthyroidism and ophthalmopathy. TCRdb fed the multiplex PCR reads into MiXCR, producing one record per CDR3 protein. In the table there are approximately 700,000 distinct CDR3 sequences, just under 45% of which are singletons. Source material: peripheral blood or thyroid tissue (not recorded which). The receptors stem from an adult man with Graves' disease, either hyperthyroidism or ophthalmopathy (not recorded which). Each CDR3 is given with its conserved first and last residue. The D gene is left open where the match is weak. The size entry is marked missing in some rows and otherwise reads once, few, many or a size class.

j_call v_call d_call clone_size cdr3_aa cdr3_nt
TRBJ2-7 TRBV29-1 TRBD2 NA CSVSGLAGGEDEQYF TGCAGCGTCTCAGGGCTAGCGGGAGGGGAGGACGAGCAGTACTTC
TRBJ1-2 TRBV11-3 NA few CASSLHLGDGYTF TGTGCCAGCAGCTTACACCTGGGGGATGGCTACACCTTC
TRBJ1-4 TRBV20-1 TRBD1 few CSARDSQGAREKLFF TGCAGTGCTAGAGATTCTCAGGGGGCGAGGGAAAAACTGTTTTTT
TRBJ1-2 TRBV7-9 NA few CASSLDGSSNYGYTF TGTGCCAGCAGCTTAGACGGCTCGTCTAACTATGGCTACACCTTC
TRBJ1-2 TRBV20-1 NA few CSARVGDIYGYTF TGCAGTGCTAGAGTAGGGGATATCTATGGCTACACCTTC
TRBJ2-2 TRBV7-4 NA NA CASSLGPRVVNTGELFF TGCGCCAGCAGCTTGGGCCCCCGGGTGGTGAACACCGGGGAGCTGTTTTTT
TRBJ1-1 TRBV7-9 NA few CASSLDRQAAFF TGTGCCAGCAGCTTAGATCGACAGGCGGCTTTCTTT
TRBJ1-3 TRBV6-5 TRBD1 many CAVGQGVGNTIYF TGTGCCGTTGGACAGGGAGTTGGAAACACCATATATTTT
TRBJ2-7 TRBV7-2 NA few CASSQPGLPEQYF TGTGCCAGCAGCCAGCCGGGCTTGCCAGAGCAGTACTTC
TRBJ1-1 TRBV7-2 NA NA CASRPLQGGGTEAFF TGTGCCAGCAGGCCTCTACAGGGCGGCGGCACTGAAGCTTTCTTT
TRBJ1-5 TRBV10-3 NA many CAISESNKPQHF TGTGCCATCAGTGAGTCGAATAAGCCCCAGCATTTT
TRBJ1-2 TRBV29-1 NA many CSVLRQGSHGYTF TGCAGCGTCCTTCGGCAGGGGTCCCATGGCTACACCTTC
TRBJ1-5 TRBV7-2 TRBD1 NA CASSPQQGDQPQHF TGTGCCAGCAGCCCTCAACAGGGGGATCAGCCCCAGCATTTT
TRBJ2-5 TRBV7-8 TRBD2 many CASSLAGGGETQYF TGTGCCAGCAGCTTGGCCGGGGGAGGGGAGACCCAGTACTTC
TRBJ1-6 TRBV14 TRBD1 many CASSQLTGRYSPLHF TGTGCCAGCAGCCAACTGACAGGGAGGTATTCACCCCTCCACTTT
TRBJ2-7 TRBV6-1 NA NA CASSEWGISYEQYF TGTGCCAGCAGTGAATGGGGAATTTCCTACGAGCAGTACTTC
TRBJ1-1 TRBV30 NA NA CAWSLGRLNTEAFF TGTGCCTGGAGTTTGGGGCGATTGAACACTGAAGCTTTCTTT
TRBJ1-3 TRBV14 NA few CASSQEVPATGNTIYF TGTGCCAGCAGCCAAGAGGTCCCTGCCACTGGAAACACCATATATTTT
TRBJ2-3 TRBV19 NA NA CASRFGDTQYF TGTGCCAGTAGGTTTGGAGATACGCAGTATTTT
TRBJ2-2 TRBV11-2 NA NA CAWRSANTGELFF TGTGCCTGGCGGTCGGCGAACACCGGGGAGCTGTTTTTT
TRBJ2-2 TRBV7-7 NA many CASSFGLKTGELFF TGTGCTAGCAGCTTCGGATTAAAGACCGGGGAGCTGTTTTTT
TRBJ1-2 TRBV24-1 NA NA CAPNRVPGTNYGYTF TGTGCCCCAAACAGGGTACCGGGGACTAACTATGGCTACACCTTC
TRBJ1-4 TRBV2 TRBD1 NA CASSLWTGEGKLFF TGTGCCAGCAGTTTATGGACAGGGGAAGGAAAACTGTTTTTT
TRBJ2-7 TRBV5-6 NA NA CASSLAGNPTYEQYF TGTGCCAGCAGCTTGGCCGGCAATCCGACCTACGAGCAGTACTTC
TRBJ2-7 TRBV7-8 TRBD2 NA CASSLSSGRALHEQYF TGTGCCAGCAGTCTCTCTAGCGGGAGGGCCTTGCACGAGCAGTACTTC
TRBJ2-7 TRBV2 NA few CASRGAPAYEQYF TGTGCCAGCAGGGGGGCCCCAGCCTACGAGCAGTACTTC
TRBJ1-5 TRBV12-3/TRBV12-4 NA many CASSQTGQPQHF TGTGCCAGCAGCCAGACCGGGCAGCCCCAGCATTTT
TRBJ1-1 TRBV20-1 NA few CSAGGQGETEAFF TGCAGTGCGGGGGGACAAGGGGAGACTGAAGCTTTCTTT
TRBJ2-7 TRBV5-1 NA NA CASSLGQGLGDEQYF TGCGCCAGCAGCTTGGGGCAGGGGCTTGGCGACGAGCAGTACTTC
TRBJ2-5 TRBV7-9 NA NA CASSKTGLAETQYF TGTGCCAGCAGCAAAACAGGGTTGGCAGAGACCCAGTACTTC
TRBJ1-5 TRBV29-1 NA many CSVAADSNQPQHF TGCAGCGTTGCCGCAGATAGCAATCAGCCCCAGCATTTT
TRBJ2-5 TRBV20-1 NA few CSAIRLGTRETQYF TGCAGTGCTATACGACTGGGAACGAGGGAGACCCAGTACTTC
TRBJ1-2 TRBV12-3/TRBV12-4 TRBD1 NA CATSDSTGEMGYTF TGTGCCACCAGCGATTCAACAGGGGAGATGGGCTACACCTTC
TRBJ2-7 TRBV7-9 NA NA CASSPIGVEQYF TGTGCCAGCAGCCCTATAGGGGTCGAGCAGTACTTC